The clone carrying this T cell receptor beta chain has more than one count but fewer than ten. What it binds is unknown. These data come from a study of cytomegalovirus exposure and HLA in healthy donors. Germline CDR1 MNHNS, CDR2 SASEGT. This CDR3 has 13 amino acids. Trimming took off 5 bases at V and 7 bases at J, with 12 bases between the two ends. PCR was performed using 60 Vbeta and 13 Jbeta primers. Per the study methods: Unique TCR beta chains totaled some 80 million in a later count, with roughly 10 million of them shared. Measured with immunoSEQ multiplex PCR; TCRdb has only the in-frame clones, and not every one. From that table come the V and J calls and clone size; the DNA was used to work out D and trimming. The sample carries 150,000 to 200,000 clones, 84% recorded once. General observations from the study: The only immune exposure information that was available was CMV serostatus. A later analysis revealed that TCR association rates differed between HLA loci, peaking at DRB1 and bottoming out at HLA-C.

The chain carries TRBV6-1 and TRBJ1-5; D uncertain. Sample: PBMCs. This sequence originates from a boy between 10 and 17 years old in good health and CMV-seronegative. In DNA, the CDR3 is TGTGCCAGCAGTCTGCGGGAAACGCAGCCCCAGCATTTT. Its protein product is CASSLRETQPQHF.